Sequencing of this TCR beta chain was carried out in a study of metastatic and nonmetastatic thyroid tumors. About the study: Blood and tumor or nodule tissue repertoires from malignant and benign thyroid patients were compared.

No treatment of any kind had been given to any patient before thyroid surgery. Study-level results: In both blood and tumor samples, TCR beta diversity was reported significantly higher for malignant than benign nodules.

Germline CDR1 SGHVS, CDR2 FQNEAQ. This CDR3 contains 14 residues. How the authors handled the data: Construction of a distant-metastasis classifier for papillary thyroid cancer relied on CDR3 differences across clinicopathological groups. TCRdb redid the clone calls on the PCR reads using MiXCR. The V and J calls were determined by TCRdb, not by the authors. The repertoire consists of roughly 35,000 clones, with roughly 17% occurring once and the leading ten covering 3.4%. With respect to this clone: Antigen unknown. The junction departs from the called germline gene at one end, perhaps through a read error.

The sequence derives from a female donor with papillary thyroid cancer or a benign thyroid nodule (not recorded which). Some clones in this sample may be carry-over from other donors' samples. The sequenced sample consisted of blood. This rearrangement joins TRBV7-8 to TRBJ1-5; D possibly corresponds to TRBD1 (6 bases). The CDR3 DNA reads TGTGCCAGCAGCCCTGAGGGGGGCAATCATCCCCAGCATTTT. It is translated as CASSPEGGNHPQHF.